This T cell receptor beta chain derives from a study of T cell repertoires in cytomegalovirus infection. Remarks on this clonotype: Its antigen is not identified.

This CDR3 comprises 14 residues. The germline V gene has CDR1 MNHEY and CDR2 SMNVEV (reference sequence). V was cut by 8 bases and J by 0 bases, with 11 bases left in between. TCRdb re-called the reads with MiXCR, one entry per CDR3 protein. The sample shows some 320,000 distinct CDR3 sequences, roughly 29% of them seen only once. This specimen consisted of cultured PBMCs, obtained from culture after CMV antigen stimulation. The chain employs TRBV27 and TRBJ2-4; D remains unclear. This sequence originates from a human donor in good health (CMV status not recorded). Some clones in this sample may be carry-over from other donors' samples. CDR3 nucleotide sequence: TGTGCCAGCGAACCAGGAAGAGCCAAAAACATTCAGTACTTC. This codes for CASEPGRAKNIQYF.